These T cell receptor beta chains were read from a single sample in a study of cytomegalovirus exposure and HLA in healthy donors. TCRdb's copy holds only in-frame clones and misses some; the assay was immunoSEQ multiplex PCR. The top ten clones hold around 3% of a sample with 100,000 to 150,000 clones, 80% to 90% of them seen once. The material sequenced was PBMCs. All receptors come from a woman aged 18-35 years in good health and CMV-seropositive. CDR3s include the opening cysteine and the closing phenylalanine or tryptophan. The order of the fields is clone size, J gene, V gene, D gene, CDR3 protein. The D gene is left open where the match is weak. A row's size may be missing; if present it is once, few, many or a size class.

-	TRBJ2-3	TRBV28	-	CASSFLRGQYF
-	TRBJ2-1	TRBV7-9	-	CASSSLTGHNEQFF
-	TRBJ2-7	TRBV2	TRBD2	CASSEVTSGVYGHEQYF
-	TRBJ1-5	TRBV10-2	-	CASSESPGRDGHF
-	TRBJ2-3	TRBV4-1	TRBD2	CASKTTSGDTDTQYF
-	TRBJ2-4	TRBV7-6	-	CASSLVGEADIQYF
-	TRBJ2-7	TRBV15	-	CATSRVGAGYDEQYF
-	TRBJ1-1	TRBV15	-	CATSLGPGVTEAFF
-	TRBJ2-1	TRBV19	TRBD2	CASSTGDLAAGEQFF
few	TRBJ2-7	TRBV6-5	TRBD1	CASSNTGGGYEQYF
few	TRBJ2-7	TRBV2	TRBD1	CASSVRQGYEQYF
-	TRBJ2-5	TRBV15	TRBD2	CATSRELAGGIGETQYF
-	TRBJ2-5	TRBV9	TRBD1	CASSRDRLETQYF
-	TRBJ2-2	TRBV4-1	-	CASSRPFGGGREELFF
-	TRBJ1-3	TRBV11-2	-	CASSSVRVNSGNTIYF
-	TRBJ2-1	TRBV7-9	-	CASSSKRIRAYNEQFF
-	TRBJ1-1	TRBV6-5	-	CASSYQTRDTEAFF
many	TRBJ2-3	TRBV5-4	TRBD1	CASSLRTGGTDTQYF
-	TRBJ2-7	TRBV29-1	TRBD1	CSVAGGENEQYF
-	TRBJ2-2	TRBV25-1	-	CASIKGGGTGELFF
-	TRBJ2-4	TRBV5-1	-	CASSQTPEGIQYF
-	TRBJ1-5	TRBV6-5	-	CASSRQAQPQHF
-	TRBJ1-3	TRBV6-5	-	CASSGDMIYTIYF
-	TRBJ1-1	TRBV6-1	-	CASTGAAGAFF
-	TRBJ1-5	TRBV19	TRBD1	CASSKYTGGAISQHF
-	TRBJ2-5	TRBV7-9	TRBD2	CASSWGLAGGGQETQYF
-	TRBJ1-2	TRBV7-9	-	CASSLSNSYGYTF
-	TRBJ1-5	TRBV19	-	CASIPISRDNVCNQPQHF
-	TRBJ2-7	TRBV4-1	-	CASGRLGGASYEQYF
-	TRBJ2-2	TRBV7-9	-	CASSAGLPGTGELFF
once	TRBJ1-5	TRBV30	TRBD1	CASAKGTGVYNQPQHF
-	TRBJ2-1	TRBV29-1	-	CSVDRTYNEQFF
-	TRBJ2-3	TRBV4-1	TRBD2	CASSPKYGGTPSTDTQYF
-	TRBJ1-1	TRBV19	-	CASSTQGVNTEAFF
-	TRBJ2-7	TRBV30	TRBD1	CAWSTGGEQYF
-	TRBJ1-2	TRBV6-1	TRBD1	CASSESIRGQGYGYTF
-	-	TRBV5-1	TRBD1	CASSLGMGQVTYEQYF
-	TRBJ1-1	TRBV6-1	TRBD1	CASRGQGSTEAFF
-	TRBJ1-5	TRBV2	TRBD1	CASSGTQGATTVFNQPQHF
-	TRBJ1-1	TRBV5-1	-	CASSPRIGGEAFF
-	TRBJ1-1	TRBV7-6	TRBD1	CASSGTGGVNTEAFF
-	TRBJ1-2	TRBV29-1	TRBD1	CSVYGTGEVGYTF
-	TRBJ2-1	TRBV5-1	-	CASSLSGDNEQFF
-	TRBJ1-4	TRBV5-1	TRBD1	CASSWDRGNEKLFF
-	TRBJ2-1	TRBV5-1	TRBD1	CASTSPGQGDNEQFF
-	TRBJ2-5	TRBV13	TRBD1	CASSTTGGYETQYF
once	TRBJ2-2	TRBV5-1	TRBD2	CASKLAGGPLSELFF
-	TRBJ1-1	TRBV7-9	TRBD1	CASSPKTGDGAFF
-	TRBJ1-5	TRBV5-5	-	CASSPQGGLGQPQHF
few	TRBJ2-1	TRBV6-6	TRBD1	CASRMRQGHSDEQFF
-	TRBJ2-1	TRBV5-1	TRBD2	CASSLGGGASYNEQFF